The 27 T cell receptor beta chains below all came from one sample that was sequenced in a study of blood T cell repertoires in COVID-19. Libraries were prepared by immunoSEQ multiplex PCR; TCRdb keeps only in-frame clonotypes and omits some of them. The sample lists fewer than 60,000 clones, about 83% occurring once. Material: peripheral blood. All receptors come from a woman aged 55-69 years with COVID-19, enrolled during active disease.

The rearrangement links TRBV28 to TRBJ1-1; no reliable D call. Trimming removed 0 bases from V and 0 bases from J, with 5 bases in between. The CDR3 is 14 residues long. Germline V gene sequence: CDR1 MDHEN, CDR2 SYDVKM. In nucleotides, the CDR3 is TGTGCCAGCAGTTTATGGCAGATGAACACTGAAGCTTTCTTT. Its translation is CASSLWQMNTEAFF. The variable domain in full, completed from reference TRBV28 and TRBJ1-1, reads DVKVTQSSRYLVKRTGEKVFLECVQDMDHENMFWYRQDPGLGLRLIYFSYDVKMKEKGDIPEGYSVSREKKERFSLILESASTNQTSMYLCASSLWQMNTEAFFGQGTRLTVV.

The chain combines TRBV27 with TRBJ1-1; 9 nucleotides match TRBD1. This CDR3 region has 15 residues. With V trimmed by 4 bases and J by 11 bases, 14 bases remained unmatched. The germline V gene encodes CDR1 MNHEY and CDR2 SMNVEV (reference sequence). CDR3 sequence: CASSSPRQGGPPAFF. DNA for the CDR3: TGTGCCAGCAGTTCCCCCAGACAGGGGGGACCCCCTGCTTTCTTT.

Written as DNA, the CDR3 is TGTGCCAGCCGTAGATCGGACAGGGGCTTTTACGAGCAGTACTTC. Residues: CASRRSDRGFYEQYF. This chain joins TRBV6-5 and TRBJ2-7; 9 nucleotides match TRBD1. The ends lost 8 bases at V and 4 bases at J; junction bases unmatched: 12. The V gene's germline CDR1 is MNHEY and CDR2 SVGAGI. The CDR3 runs to 15 residues.

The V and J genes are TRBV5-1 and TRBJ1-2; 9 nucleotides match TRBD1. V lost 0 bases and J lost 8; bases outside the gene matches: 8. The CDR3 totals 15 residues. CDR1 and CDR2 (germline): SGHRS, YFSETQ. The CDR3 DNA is TGCGCCAGCAGCTTGGCCCTAGGGACAGGGATCGGCTACACCTTC. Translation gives CASSLALGTGIGYTF.

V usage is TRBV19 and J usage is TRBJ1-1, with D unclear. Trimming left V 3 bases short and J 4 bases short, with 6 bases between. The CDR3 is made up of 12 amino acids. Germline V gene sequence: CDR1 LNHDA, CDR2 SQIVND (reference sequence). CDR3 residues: CASSMAGTEAFF. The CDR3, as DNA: TGTGCCAGTAGTATGGCAGGCACTGAAGCTTTCTTT.

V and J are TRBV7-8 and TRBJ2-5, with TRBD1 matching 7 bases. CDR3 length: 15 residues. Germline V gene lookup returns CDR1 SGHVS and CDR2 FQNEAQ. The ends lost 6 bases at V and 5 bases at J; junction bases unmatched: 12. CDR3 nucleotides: TGTGCCAGCAGTCCGAGACAGGGAGCATTTGAGACCCAGTACTTC. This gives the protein CASSPRQGAFETQYF.

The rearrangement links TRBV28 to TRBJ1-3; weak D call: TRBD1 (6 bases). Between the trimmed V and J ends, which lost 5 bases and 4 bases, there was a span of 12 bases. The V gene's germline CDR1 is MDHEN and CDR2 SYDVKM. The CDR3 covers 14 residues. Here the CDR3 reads CASSIQGSGNTIYF. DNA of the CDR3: TGTGCCAGCAGTATACAGGGATCCGGAAACACCATATATTTT.

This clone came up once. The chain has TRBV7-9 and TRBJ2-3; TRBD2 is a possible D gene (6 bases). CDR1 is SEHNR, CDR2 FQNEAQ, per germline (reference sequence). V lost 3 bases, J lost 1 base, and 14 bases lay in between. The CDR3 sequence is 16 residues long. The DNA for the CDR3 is TGTGCCAGCAGCTTTTTGGGAGGAAGAGGCACAGATACGCAGTATTTT. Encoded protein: CASSFLGGRGTDTQYF.

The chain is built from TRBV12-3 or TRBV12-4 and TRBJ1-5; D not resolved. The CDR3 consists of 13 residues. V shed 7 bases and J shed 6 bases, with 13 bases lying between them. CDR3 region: CASTEGNGQPQHF. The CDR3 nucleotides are TGTGCCAGCACGGAGGGTAACGGTCAGCCCCAGCATTTT.

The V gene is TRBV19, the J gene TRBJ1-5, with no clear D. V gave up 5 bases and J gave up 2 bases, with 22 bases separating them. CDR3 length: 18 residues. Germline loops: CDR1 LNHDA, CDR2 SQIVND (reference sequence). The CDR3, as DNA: TGTGCCAGTAGTGCGTCCCGCCGGCGTCCCGGGGGCAATCAGCCCCAGCATTTT. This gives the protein CASSASRRRPGGNQPQHF.

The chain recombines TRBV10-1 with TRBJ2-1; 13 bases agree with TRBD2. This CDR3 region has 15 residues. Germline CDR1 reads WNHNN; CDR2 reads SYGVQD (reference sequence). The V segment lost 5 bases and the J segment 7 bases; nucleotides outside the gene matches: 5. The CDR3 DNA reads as TGCGCCAGCAGTTTTCGGACTAGCGGGAGTAATGAGCAGTTCTTC. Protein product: CASSFRTSGSNEQFF.

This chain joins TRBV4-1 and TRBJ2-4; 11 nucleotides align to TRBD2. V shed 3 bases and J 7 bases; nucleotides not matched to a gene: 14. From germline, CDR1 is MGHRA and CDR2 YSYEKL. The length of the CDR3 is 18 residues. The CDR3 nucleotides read TGCGCCAGCAGCCAGGGACATCTGACTAGCGGGACGAGGAACATTCAGTACTTC. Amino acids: CASSQGHLTSGTRNIQYF.

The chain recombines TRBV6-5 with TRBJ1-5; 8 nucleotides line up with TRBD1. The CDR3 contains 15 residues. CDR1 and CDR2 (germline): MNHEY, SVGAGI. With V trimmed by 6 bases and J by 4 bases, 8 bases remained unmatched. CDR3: CASSRGQDRNQPQHF. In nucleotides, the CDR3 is TGTGCCAGCAGCAGGGGACAGGATAGGAATCAGCCCCAGCATTTT.

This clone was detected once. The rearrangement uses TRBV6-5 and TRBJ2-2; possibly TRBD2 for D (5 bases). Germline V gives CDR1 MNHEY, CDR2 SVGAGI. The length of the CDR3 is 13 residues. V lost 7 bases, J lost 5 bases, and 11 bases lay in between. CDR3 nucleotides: TGTGCCAGCAAGGAGGCTGTGACCGGGGAGCTGTTTTTT. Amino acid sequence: CASKEAVTGELFF.

The DNA for the CDR3 is TGTGCCAGCAGCTTAGAGGGCAGCTTGAACACTGAAGCTTTCTTT. Amino acid sequence: CASSLEGSLNTEAFF. V gene TRBV11-2 combines with J gene TRBJ1-1; no clear D gene. Germline CDR1 SGHAT, CDR2 FQNNGV. CDR3 size: 15 residues. Trimming shortened V by 0 bases and J by 0 bases, and 8 bases separated the two germline ends. Based on the CDR3 plus reference TRBV11-2 and TRBJ1-1, the full variable domain is EAGVAQSPRYKIIEKRQSVAFWCNPISGHATLYWYQQILGQGPKLLIQFQNNGVVDDSQLPKDRFSAERLKGVDSTLKIQPAKLEDSAVYLCASSLEGSLNTEAFFGQGTRLTVV.

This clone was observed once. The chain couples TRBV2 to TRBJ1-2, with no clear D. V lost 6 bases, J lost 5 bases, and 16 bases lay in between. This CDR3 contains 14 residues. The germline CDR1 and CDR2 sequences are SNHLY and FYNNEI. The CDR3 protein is CASSYRAGGYGYTF. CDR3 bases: TGTGCCAGCAGCTACCGAGCGGGCGGTTATGGCTACACCTTC.

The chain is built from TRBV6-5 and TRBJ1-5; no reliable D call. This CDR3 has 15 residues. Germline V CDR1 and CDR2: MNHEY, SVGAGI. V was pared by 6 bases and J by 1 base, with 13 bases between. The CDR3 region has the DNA TGTGCCAGCAGCCTGAATAGCCTCAGCAATCAGCCCCAGCATTTT. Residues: CASSLNSLSNQPQHF.

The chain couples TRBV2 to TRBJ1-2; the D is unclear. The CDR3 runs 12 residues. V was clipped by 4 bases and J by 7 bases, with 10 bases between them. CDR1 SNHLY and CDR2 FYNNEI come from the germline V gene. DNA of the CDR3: TGTGCCAGCAGTGGGCAGGATGGTGGCTACACCTTC. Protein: CASSGQDGGYTF.

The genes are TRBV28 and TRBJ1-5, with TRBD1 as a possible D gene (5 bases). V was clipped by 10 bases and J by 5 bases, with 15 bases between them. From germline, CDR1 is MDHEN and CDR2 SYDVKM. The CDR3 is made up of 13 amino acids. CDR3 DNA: TGTGCCAATAGGACAAGGAGGGATCAGCCCCAGCATTTT. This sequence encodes CANRTRRDQPQHF.

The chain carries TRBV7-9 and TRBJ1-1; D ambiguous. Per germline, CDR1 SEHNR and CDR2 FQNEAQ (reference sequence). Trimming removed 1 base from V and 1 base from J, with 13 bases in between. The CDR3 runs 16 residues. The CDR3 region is CASSLVKGAPNTEAFF. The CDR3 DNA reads TGTGCCAGCAGCTTAGTTAAAGGAGCCCCGAACACTGAAGCTTTCTTT.

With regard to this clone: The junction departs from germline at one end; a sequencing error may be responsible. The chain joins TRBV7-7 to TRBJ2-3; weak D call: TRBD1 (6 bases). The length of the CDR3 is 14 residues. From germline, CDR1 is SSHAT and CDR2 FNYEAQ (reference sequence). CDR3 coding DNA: TGTGCTAGCAGCCCGAGACAGGATGAAGATACGCAGTATTTT. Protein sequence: CASSPRQDEDTQYF. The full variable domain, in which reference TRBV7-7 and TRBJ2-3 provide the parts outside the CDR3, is GAGVSQSPRYKVTKRGQDVTLRCDPISSHATLYWYQQALGQGPEFLTYFNYEAQPDKSGLPSDRFSAERPEGSISTLTIQRTEQRDSAMYRCASSPRQDEDTQYFGPGTRLTVL.

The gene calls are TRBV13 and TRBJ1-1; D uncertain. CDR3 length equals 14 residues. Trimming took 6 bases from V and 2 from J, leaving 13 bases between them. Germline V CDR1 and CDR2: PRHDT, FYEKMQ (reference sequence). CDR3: CASRLNSQNTEAFF. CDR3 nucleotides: TGTGCCAGCAGACTTAACTCCCAAAACACTGAAGCTTTCTTT.

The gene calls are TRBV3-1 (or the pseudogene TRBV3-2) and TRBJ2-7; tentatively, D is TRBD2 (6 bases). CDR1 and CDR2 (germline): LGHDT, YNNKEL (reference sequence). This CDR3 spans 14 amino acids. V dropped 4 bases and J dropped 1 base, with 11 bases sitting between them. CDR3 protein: CASSPRLESYEQYF. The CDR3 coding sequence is TGTGCCAGCAGCCCTCGACTAGAGTCCTACGAGCAGTACTTC.

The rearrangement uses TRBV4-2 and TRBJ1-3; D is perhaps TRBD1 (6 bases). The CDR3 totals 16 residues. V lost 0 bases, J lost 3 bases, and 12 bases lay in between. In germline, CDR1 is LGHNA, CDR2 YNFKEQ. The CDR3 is CASSQEPGVSGNTIYF. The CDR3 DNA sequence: TGTGCCAGCAGCCAAGAGCCAGGGGTGAGTGGAAACACCATATATTTT.

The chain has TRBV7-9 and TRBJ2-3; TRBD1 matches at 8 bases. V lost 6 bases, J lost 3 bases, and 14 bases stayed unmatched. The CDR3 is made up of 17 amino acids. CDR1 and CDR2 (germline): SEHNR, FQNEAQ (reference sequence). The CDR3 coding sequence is TGTGCCAGCAGTCTCTCCCTGTGGGACAGGCTTACAGATACGCAGTATTTT. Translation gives CASSLSLWDRLTDTQYF.

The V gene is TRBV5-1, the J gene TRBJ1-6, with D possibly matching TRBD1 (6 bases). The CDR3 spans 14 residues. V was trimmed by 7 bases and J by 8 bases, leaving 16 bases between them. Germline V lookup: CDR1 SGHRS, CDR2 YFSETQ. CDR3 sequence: CASRLGAGDSPLHF. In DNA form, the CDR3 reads TGCGCCAGCCGACTTGGGGCAGGGGATTCACCCCTCCACTTT.

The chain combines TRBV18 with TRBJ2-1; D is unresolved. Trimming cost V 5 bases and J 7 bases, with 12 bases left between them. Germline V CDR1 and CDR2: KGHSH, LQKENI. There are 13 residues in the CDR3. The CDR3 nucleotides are TGTGCCAGCTCAACGAAGGCGGATAATGAGCAGTTCTTC. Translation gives CASSTKADNEQFF.